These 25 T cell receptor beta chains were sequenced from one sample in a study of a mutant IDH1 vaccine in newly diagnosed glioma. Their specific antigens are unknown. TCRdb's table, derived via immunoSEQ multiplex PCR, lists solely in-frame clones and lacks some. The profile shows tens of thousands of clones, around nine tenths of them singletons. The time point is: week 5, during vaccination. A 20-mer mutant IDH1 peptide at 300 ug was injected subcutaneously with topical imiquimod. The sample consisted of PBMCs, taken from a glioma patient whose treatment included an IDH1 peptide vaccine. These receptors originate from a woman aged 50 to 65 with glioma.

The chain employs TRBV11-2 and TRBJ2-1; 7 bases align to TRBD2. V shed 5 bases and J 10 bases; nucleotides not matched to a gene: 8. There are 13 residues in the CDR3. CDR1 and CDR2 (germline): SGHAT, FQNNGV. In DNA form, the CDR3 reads TGTGCCAGCAGCAGCACTAGCGTCAGGGAGCAGTTCTTC. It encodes CASSSTSVREQFF. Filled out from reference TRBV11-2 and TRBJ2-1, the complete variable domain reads EAGVAQSPRYKIIEKRQSVAFWCNPISGHATLYWYQQILGQGPKLLIQFQNNGVVDDSQLPKDRFSAERLKGVDSTLKIQPAKLEDSAVYLCASSSTSVREQFFGPGTRLTVL.

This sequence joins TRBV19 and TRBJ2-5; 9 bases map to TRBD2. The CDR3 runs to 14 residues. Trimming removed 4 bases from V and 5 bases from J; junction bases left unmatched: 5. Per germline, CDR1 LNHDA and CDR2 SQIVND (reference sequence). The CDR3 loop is CASSTSGIGETQYF. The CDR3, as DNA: TGTGCCAGTAGTACTAGCGGGATCGGGGAGACCCAGTACTTC.

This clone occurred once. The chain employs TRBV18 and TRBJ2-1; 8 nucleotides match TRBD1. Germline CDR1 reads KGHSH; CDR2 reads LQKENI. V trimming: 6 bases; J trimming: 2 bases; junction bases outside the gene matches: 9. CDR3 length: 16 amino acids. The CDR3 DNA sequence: TGTGCCAGCTCTCTAAACAGGGGGAGCACCTACAATGAGCAGTTCTTC. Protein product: CASSLNRGSTYNEQFF.

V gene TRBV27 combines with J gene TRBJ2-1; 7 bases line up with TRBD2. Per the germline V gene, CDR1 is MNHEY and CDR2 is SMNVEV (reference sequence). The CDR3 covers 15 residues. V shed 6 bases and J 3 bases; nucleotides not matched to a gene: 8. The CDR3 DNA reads TGTGCCAGCAGCCCAACTAGCGAATACTACAATGAGCAGTTCTTC. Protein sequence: CASSPTSEYYNEQFF.

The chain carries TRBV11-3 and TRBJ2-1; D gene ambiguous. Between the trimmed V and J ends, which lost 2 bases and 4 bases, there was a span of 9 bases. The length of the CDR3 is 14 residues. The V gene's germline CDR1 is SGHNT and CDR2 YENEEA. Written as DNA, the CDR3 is TGTGCCAGCAGCTTAAATTCCTTTTACAATGAGCAGTTCTTC. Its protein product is CASSLNSFYNEQFF.

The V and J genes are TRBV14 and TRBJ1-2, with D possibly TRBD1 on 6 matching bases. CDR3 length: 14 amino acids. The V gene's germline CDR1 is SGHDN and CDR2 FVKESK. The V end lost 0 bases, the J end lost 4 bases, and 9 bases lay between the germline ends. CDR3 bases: TGTGCCAGCAGCCAAGAAACAGGGACCTATGGCTACACCTTC. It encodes CASSQETGTYGYTF. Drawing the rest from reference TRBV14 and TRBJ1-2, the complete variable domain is EAGVTQFPSHSVIEKGQTVTLRCDPISGHDNLYWYRRVMGKEIKFLLHFVKESKQDESGMPNNRFLAERTGGTYSTLKVQPAELEDSGVYFCASSQETGTYGYTFGSGTRLTVV.

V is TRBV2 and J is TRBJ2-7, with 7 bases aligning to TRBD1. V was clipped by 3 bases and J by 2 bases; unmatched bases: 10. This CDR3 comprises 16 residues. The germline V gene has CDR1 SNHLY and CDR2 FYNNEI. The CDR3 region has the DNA TGTGCCAGCAGTGACCCACAGGGGCGCCCAGCCTACGAGCAGTACTTC. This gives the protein CASSDPQGRPAYEQYF.

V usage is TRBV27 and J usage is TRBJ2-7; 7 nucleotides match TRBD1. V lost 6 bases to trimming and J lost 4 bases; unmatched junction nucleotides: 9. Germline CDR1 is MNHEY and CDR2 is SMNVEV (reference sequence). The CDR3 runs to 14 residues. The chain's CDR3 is CASRPGQSLYEQYF. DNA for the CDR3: TGTGCCAGCAGACCGGGACAGAGCTTATACGAGCAGTACTTC.

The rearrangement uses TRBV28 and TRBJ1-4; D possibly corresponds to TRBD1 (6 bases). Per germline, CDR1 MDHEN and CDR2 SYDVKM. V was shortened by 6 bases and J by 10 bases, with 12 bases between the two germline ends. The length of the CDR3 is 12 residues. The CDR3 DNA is TGTGCCAGCAGAGGGACACCCGGAAAACTGTTTTTT. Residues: CASRGTPGKLFF.

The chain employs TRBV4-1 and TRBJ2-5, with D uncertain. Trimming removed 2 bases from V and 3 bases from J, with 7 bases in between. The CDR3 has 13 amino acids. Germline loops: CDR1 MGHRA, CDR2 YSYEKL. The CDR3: CASSQPPKETQYF. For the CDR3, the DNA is TGCGCCAGCAGCCAACCTCCAAAAGAGACCCAGTACTTC.

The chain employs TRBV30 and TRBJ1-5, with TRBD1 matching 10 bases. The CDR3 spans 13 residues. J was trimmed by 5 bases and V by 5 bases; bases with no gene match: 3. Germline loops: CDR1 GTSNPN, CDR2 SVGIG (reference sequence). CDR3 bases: TGTGCCTGGGGACAGGGGGTCCATCAGCCCCAGCATTTT. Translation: CAWGQGVHQPQHF.

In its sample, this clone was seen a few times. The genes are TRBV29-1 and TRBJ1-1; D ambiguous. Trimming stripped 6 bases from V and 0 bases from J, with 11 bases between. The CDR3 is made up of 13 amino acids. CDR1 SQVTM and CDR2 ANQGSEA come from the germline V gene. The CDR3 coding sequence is TGCAGCGTAAGTCAGCTGATGAACACTGAAGCTTTCTTT. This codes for CSVSQLMNTEAFF.

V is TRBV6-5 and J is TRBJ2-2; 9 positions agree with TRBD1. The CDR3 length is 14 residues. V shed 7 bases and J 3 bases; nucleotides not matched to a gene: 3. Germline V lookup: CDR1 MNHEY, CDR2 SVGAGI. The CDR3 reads CASIRQGDTGELFF. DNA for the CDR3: TGTGCCAGCATCCGACAGGGGGACACCGGGGAGCTGTTTTTT.

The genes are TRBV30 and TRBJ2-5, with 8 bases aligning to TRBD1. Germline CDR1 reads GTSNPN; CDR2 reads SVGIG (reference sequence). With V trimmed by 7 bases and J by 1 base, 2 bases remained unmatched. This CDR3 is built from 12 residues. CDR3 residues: CAFGQGQETQYF. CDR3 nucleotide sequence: TGTGCCTTCGGACAGGGCCAAGAGACCCAGTACTTC. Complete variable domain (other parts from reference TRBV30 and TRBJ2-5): SQTIHQWPATLVQPVGSPLSLECTVEGTSNPNLYWYRQAAGRGLQLLFYSVGIGQISSEVPQNLSASRPQDRQFILSSKKLLLSDSGFYLCAFGQGQETQYFGPGTRLLVL.

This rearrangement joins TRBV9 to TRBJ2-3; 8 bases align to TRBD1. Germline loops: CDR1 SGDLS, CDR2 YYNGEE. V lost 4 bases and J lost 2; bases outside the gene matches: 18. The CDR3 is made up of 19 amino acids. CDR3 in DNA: TGTGCCAGCAGCCCTAGTGGGGACAGGAACCCGCACGCCACAGATACGCAGTATTTT. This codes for CASSPSGDRNPHATDTQYF.

CDR3 nucleotides: TGTGCCAGCACCTCCTATAATTCACCCCTCCACTTT. It translates to CASTSYNSPLHF. This sequence joins TRBV9 and TRBJ1-6; no clear D gene. Germline V gives CDR1 SGDLS, CDR2 YYNGEE. The CDR3 has 12 residues. V lost 6 bases, J lost 0 bases, and 1 base lay in between.

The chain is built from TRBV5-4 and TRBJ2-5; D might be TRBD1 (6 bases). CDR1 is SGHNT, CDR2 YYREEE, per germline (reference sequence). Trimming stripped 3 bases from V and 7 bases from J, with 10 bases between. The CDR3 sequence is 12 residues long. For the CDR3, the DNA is TGTGCCAGCAGCTCCGGGACAAGGACCCAGTACTTC. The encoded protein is CASSSGTRTQYF.

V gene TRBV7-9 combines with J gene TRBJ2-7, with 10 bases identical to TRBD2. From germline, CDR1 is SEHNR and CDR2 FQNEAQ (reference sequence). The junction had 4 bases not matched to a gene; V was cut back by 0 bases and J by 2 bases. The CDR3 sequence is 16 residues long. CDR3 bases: TGTGCCAGCAGCTTAGCATCTAGCGGGAGACCCTACGAGCAGTACTTC. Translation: CASSLASSGRPYEQYF.

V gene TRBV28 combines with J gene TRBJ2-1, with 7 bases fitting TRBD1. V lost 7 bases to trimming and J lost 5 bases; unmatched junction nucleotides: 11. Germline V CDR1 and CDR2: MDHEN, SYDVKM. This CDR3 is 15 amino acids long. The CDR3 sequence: CASTPWDSEDNEQFF. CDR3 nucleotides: TGTGCCAGCACCCCCTGGGACAGCGAAGACAATGAGCAGTTCTTC.

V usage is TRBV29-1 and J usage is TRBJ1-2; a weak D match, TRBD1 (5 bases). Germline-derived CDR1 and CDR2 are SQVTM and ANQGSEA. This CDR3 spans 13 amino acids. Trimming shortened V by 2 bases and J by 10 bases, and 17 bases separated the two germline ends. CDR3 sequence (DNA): TGCAGCGTTGAATACGCGGGACGGCGTGACTACACCTTC. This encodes CSVEYAGRRDYTF.

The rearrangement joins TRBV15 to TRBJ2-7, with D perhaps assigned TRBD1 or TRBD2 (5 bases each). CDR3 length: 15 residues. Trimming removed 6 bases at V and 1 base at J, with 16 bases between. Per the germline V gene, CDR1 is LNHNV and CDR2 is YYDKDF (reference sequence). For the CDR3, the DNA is TGTGCCACCAGGCGGACCGGGACGGCTTCCTACGAGCAGTACTTC. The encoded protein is CATRRTGTASYEQYF. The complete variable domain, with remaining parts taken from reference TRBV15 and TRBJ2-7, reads DAMVIQNPRYQVTQFGKPVTLSCSQTLNHNVMYWYQQKSSQAPKLLFHYYDKDFNNEADTPDNFQSRRPNTSFCFLDIRSPGLGDTAMYLCATRRTGTASYEQYFGPGTRLTVT.

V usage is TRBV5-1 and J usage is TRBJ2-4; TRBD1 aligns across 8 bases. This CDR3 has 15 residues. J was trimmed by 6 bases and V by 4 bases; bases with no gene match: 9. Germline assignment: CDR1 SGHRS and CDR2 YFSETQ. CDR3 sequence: CASSPGQGATNIQYF. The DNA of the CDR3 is TGCGCCAGCAGCCCCGGACAGGGAGCAACAAACATTCAGTACTTC.

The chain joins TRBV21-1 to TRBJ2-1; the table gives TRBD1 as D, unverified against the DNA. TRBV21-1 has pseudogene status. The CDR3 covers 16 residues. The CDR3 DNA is TGTGCCAGCAGCAAATCTGGAGGACAGGGATACAATGAGCAGTTCTTC. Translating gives CASSKSGGQGYNEQFF.

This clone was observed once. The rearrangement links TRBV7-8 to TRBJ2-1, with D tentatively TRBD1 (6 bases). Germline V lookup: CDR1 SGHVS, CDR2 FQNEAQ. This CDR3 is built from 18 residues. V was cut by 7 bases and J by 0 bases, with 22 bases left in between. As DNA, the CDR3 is TGTGCCAGCACCCTCGGCAGGGGTAGACCTAGCTCCTACAATGAGCAGTTCTTC. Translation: CASTLGRGRPSSYNEQFF.

The CDR3 loop reads CASIRSDSNQPQHF. Here the CDR3 DNA reads TGCGCCAGCATCCGGTCCGATAGCAATCAGCCCCAGCATTTT. The chain has TRBV5-1 and TRBJ1-5; no clear D gene. CDR1 SGHRS and CDR2 YFSETQ come from the germline V gene. The CDR3 has 14 residues. Trimming took 6 bases from V and 0 from J, leaving 10 bases between them.